The clone carrying this T cell receptor (beta chain) has only a few counts. The authors ran a second PCR of 7 to 11 cycles using a sample-barcoded 5' primer and a J-beta primer mix. In TCRdb, the 5' RACE reads were re-called with MiXCR into one record per CDR3 protein. The sample records 600,000 to 900,000 distinct CDR3 sequences, roughly 25% being singletons. This CDR3 has 16 residues. Trimming left V 5 bases short and J 4 bases short, with 21 bases between. Germline-derived CDR1 and CDR2 are DFQATT and SNEGSKA (reference sequence). The data belong to a study of blood T cells in healthy people across ages. The same specimen was also included in a second study, on T cells of mothers and their children. That work adds: Three healthy Caucasian mothers and their six children were the donors. cDNA synthesis used all extracted RNA, approximately 1.4 ug per 15 ul. Thymic selection shapes TCR recombination output similarly in related and unrelated pairs.

What was sequenced was blood. This sequence joins TRBV20-1 and TRBJ2-1, with D perhaps given as TRBD1 or TRBD2 (7 bases each). The receptor comes from a boy aged 5-17 years in good health. The CDR3 is CSAFSPSGGGYNEQFF. As DNA, the CDR3 is TGCAGTGCTTTTTCCCCCTCAGGGGGGGGGTACAATGAGCAGTTCTTC.